This TCR beta chain was captured by sequencing in a study of T-cell memory formation after mild COVID-19. TCRdb processed the 5' RACE reads anew with MiXCR; each CDR3 protein has one entry. The sample holds 350,000 to 450,000 distinct CDR3 sequences; around 20% are singletons and the top ten take roughly 8.4%. The germline gives CDR1 SGHRS, CDR2 YFSETQ. CDR3 size: 13 residues. V was cut by 3 bases and J by 5 bases, with 11 bases left in between. The sequence was collected from an adult woman who had mild COVID-19 (a few samples of this study predate the infection). Cell type and time point are not known. The rearrangement joins TRBV5-1 to TRBJ2-5; possible D gene TRBD2, 5 bases. Sequencing was performed on PBMCs or a T cell subset sorted from them (not recorded which). CDR3 sequence (DNA): TGCGCCAGCAGCTCCGATTTAGCGGAGACCCAGTACTTC. Protein product: CASSSDLAETQYF.